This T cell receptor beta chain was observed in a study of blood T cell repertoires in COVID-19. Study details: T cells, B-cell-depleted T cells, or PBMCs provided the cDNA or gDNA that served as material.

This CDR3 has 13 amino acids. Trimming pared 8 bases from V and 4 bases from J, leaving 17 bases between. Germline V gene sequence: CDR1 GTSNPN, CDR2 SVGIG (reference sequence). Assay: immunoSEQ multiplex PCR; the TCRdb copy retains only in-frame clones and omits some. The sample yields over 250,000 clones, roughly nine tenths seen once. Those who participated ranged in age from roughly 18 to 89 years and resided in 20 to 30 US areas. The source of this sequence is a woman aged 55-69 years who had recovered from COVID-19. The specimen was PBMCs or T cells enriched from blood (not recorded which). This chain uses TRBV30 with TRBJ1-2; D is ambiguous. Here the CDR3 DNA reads TGTGCCGCGGAGAACAATCTTAGCTATGGCTACACCTTC. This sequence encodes CAAENNLSYGYTF.